This passage covers 17 T cell receptor beta chains from one sample sequenced in a study of cytomegalovirus exposure and HLA in healthy donors. Primers for the PCR totalled 60 Vbeta and 13 Jbeta. Here immunoSEQ multiplex PCR was the method, and the copy in TCRdb shows in-frame clones only, minus some. This sample has 150,000 to 200,000 clones; approximately 86% occur once, and the top ten carry nearly 2%. Specimen: PBMCs. All receptors derive from a young woman in good health and CMV-seronegative.

The CDR3 spells CASSWDRVGNTIYF. The CDR3 region has the DNA TGTGCCAGTAGCTGGGACAGGGTGGGAAACACCATATATTTT. The rearrangement links TRBV19 to TRBJ1-3, with 9 nucleotides matching TRBD1. Germline values: CDR1 LNHDA, CDR2 SQIVND (reference sequence). V shed 6 bases and J 4 bases; nucleotides not matched to a gene: 4. The CDR3 has 14 amino acids.

The count of this clone is one. The V and J genes are TRBV5-1 and TRBJ2-4; 8 bases agree with TRBD1. Germline assignment: CDR1 SGHRS and CDR2 YFSETQ. The CDR3 loop spans 14 amino acids. The J segment lost 7 bases and the V segment lost 3 bases, leaving 6 bases of the junction unmatched. The CDR3 coding sequence is TGCGCCAGCAGCTCCGGACAGGGAGAGAACATTCAGTACTTC. This codes for CASSSGQGENIQYF.

The chain recombines TRBV27 with TRBJ2-3; 7 bases align to TRBD2. CDR3 length: 16 amino acids. J gave up 3 bases and V 2 bases, and 8 bases lay outside the gene matches. Germline loops: CDR1 MNHEY, CDR2 SMNVEV (reference sequence). The CDR3 DNA follows: TGTGCCAGCAGTTTAACCCGACCCGGGGGGACAGATACGCAGTATTTT. This sequence encodes CASSLTRPGGTDTQYF.

The chain links TRBV7-7 to TRBJ1-1, with D possibly matching TRBD1 (6 bases). CDR1 and CDR2 from the germline V gene are SSHAT and FNYEAQ (reference sequence). The CDR3 has 19 residues. Trimming left V 5 bases short and J 4 bases short, with 29 bases between. CDR3 bases: TGTGCCAGCAGCAAGCCCGGGCCGACAGGCGCCGACGTGGTCACTGAAGCTTTCTTT. Its translation is CASSKPGPTGADVVTEAFF.

The gene calls are TRBV29-1 and TRBJ1-1; 7 nucleotides match TRBD1. This CDR3 is 14 amino acids long. Germline lookup yields CDR1 SQVTM and CDR2 ANQGSEA. V shed 7 bases and J 2 bases; nucleotides not matched to a gene: 10. The CDR3 loop reads CSAPGTGANTEAFF. DNA for the CDR3: TGCAGCGCCCCCGGTACAGGGGCTAACACTGAAGCTTTCTTT.

In this sample, this clone turned up a few times. This rearrangement joins TRBV2 to TRBJ2-1; D might be TRBD2 (6 bases). The CDR3 is 13 amino acids. Germline CDR1 SNHLY, CDR2 FYNNEI. Trimming took 8 bases from V and 6 from J, leaving 14 bases between them. The CDR3, as DNA: TGTGCCAGCCGGAGGGAGTTGTCCAATGAGCAGTTCTTC. It translates to CASRRELSNEQFF.

V is TRBV29-1 and J is TRBJ1-6; D is unclear. The CDR3 is made up of 15 amino acids. Per germline, CDR1 SQVTM and CDR2 ANQGSEA. Trimming removed 6 bases at V and 7 bases at J, with 19 bases between. In nucleotides, the CDR3 is TGCAGCGTGGACCGGGTTGGACTCCAAAATTCACCCCTCCACTTT. Translating it yields CSVDRVGLQNSPLHF.

This clone has a single count. The chain links TRBV27 to TRBJ2-1; possibly TRBD2 for D (5 bases). CDR1 and CDR2 (germline): MNHEY, SMNVEV (reference sequence). V dropped 3 bases and J dropped 5 bases, with 17 bases sitting between them. This CDR3 spans 16 amino acids. Written as DNA, the CDR3 is TGTGCCAGCAGTTTGTGGGCCCGGGGTTGGGACAATGAGCAGTTCTTC. Translation: CASSLWARGWDNEQFF.

The chain employs TRBV6-6 and TRBJ2-7, with 7 bases fitting TRBD2. With V trimmed by 7 bases and J by 2 bases, 11 bases remained unmatched. Germline assignment: CDR1 MNHNY and CDR2 SVGAGI (reference sequence). CDR3 length: 15 amino acids. CDR3 in amino acids: CASTLGPSGAYEQYF. The CDR3 DNA reads TGTGCCAGCACTCTAGGGCCTAGCGGAGCCTACGAGCAGTACTTC.

J is TRBJ2-1 and V is TRBV9; 10 positions agree with TRBD1. CDR3 length equals 14 residues. The V gene end was trimmed by 2 bases and the J gene end by 10 bases; junction bases not matched to a gene: 6. Germline lookup yields CDR1 SGDLS and CDR2 YYNGEE. CDR3 sequence: CASSVRGQGGEQFF. CDR3 DNA: TGTGCCAGCAGCGTTCGAGGACAGGGGGGCGAGCAGTTCTTC.

The rearrangement uses TRBV5-1 and TRBJ2-3; D is perhaps TRBD1 (6 bases). The CDR3 is made up of 17 amino acids. Between the trimmed V and J ends, which lost 4 bases and 4 bases, there was a span of 22 bases. Germline lookup yields CDR1 SGHRS and CDR2 YFSETQ. The CDR3 bases are TGCGCCAGCAGCGGGAGATCCAGGGGCCATCTTCCAGATACGCAGTATTTT. Amino acids: CASSGRSRGHLPDTQYF.

J is TRBJ1-1 and V is TRBV9, with D uncertain. CDR1 and CDR2 from the germline V gene are SGDLS and YYNGEE. CDR3 length: 15 amino acids. V was clipped by 0 bases and J by 3 bases, with 12 bases between them. CDR3 in amino acids: CASSVGGGIYTEAFF. The CDR3 DNA reads TGTGCCAGCAGCGTAGGGGGAGGGATTTACACTGAAGCTTTCTTT.

The CDR3 is CASSYSAGGYEQYF. The CDR3, as DNA: TGTGCCAGCAGTTACTCCGCGGGAGGGTACGAGCAGTACTTC. The chain joins TRBV6-5 to TRBJ2-5, with TRBD2 identical over 9 bases. The J call is in doubt because the DNA end fits TRBJ2-7 better. CDR1 is MNHEY and CDR2 is SVGAGI in the germline V gene. The CDR3 loop spans 14 amino acids.

The chain links TRBV6-1 to TRBJ2-1; TRBD1 matches at 10 bases. The CDR3 is made up of 15 amino acids. Per germline, CDR1 MNHNS and CDR2 SASEGT. Trimming cost V 3 bases and J 7 bases; bases outside gene matches: 6. The CDR3 sequence: CASSDPGQGQNEQFF. CDR3 DNA: TGTGCCAGCAGTGACCCGGGACAGGGGCAAAATGAGCAGTTCTTC.

The genes are TRBV29-1 and TRBJ2-5; the D gene is possibly TRBD2 (6 bases). This CDR3 region has 15 residues. Trimming shortened V by 4 bases and J by 5 bases, and 20 bases separated the two germline ends. Germline CDR1 SQVTM, CDR2 ANQGSEA. The CDR3, as DNA: TGCAGCGTTGTTCCGGGGACTGGAGTTTGGGAGACCCAGTACTTC. Amino acid sequence: CSVVPGTGVWETQYF.

The chain joins TRBV9 to TRBJ1-1; TRBD1 is a possible D gene (5 bases). V was clipped by 4 bases and J by 8 bases, with 12 bases between them. Per the germline V gene, CDR1 is SGDLS and CDR2 is YYNGEE. CDR3 length: 12 amino acids. CDR3: CASSPPTAEAFF. CDR3 DNA sequence: TGTGCCAGCAGCCCACCGACAGCCGAAGCTTTCTTT.

V is TRBV28 and J is TRBJ2-5, with 7 positions matching TRBD2. In germline, CDR1 is MDHEN, CDR2 SYDVKM. The J segment lost 2 bases and the V segment lost 3 bases, leaving 12 bases of the junction unmatched. The CDR3 contains 17 residues. The CDR3: CASSFLQAGRVQETQYF. The DNA of the CDR3 is TGTGCCAGCAGTTTTCTCCAGGCAGGGAGGGTTCAAGAGACCCAGTACTTC.